Below, 18 T cell receptor beta chains from the same sample are listed, as sequenced in a study of blood T cell repertoires in COVID-19. TCRdb's copy holds only in-frame clones and misses some; the assay was immunoSEQ multiplex PCR. The sample includes fewer than 350,000 clones, 86% seen only once; the top ten take around 12%. The sequencing sample was made of peripheral blood. All receptors come from a woman aged 25 to 39 with COVID-19, enrolled during active disease.

The V call is TRBV9, the J call TRBJ1-1, with 7 bases identical to TRBD1. The CDR3 extends over 15 amino acids. V shed 0 bases and J 5 bases; nucleotides not matched to a gene: 7. The V gene's germline CDR1 is SGDLS and CDR2 YYNGEE. CDR3 in DNA: TGTGCCAGCAGCGTAGGTCAGGGGGTCCGGACTGAAGCTTTCTTT. This gives the protein CASSVGQGVRTEAFF.

This rearrangement joins TRBV20-1 to TRBJ2-7; D is unclear. Looked up from germline, CDR1 is DFQATT and CDR2 is SNEGSKA (reference sequence). The CDR3 has 11 amino acids. Trimming cost V 6 bases and J 4 bases, with 10 bases left between them. The CDR3 nucleotides are TGCAGTGCCGCGCCCTCTTACGAGCAGTACTTC. It specifies CSAAPSYEQYF.

This clone is a singleton in its sample. The V and J genes are TRBV27 and TRBJ2-1, with D possibly TRBD1 on 6 matching bases. V gave up 5 bases and J gave up 0 bases, with 11 bases separating them. This CDR3 is built from 15 residues. Looked up from germline, CDR1 is MNHEY and CDR2 is SMNVEV (reference sequence). The CDR3 sequence is CASSVGQFSYNEQFF. The CDR3 coding sequence is TGTGCCAGCAGTGTCGGACAGTTCTCCTACAATGAGCAGTTCTTC.

Remarks on this clone: This sequence may be a read error, since a much larger clone differs from it by one base. The chain joins TRBV6-5 to TRBJ2-2; D is ambiguous. The length of the CDR3 is 13 residues. The germline V gene has CDR1 MNHEY and CDR2 SVGAGI. Trimming took 6 bases from V and 0 from J, leaving 5 bases between them. The CDR3: CASRGTNTGELFF. The CDR3 DNA reads as TGTGCCAGCAGGGGCACGAACACCGGGGAGCTGTTTTTT.

The chain recombines TRBV4-2 with TRBJ1-4, with 8 nucleotides matching TRBD1. V trimming: 4 bases; J trimming: 14 bases; junction bases outside the gene matches: 9. In germline, CDR1 is LGHNA, CDR2 YNFKEQ. CDR3 size: 13 residues. The CDR3 nucleotides are TGTGCCAGCAGCCCGGGTAGGGACAGGAGGCTGTTTTTT. It is translated as CASSPGRDRRLFF.

V and J are TRBV5-5 and TRBJ1-4; D unresolved. V was pared by 0 bases and J by 0 bases, with 6 bases between. CDR1 SGHKS and CDR2 YYEKEE come from the germline V gene (reference sequence). The CDR3 is 15 residues long. This chain's CDR3 is CASSLVIATNEKLFF. CDR3 DNA: TGTGCCAGCAGCTTGGTGATAGCAACTAATGAAAAACTGTTTTTT.

The chain couples TRBV24-1 to TRBJ2-3; 9 nucleotides align to TRBD2. In germline, CDR1 is KGHDR, CDR2 SFDVKD. J was trimmed by 2 bases and V by 5 bases; bases with no gene match: 7. CDR3 length equals 16 residues. CDR3 residues: CATSAGAGGLTDTQYF. DNA of the CDR3: TGTGCCACCAGTGCGGGAGCGGGGGGCCTCACAGATACGCAGTATTTT.

The chain uses TRBV2 and TRBJ2-7; 7 nucleotides align to TRBD1. This CDR3 is 14 amino acids long. Trimming at V came to 6 bases and at J to 4 bases, leaving 9 bases not matched to a gene. Germline CDR1 reads SNHLY; CDR2 reads FYNNEI. The CDR3 coding sequence is TGTGCCAGCAGGCCGGGACAGAGTCAGTACGAGCAGTACTTC. Its protein product is CASRPGQSQYEQYF.

The chain links TRBV3-1 (or the pseudogene TRBV3-2) to TRBJ2-1, with TRBD2 matching 7 bases. The CDR3 spans 16 residues. Trimming at V came to 0 bases and at J to 2 bases, leaving 4 bases not matched to a gene. The germline V gene has CDR1 LGHDT and CDR2 YNNKEL (reference sequence). The CDR3 coding sequence is TGTGCCAGCAGCCAAGATGTCGGGACTACCTACAATGAGCAGTTCTTC. Translated, it gives CASSQDVGTTYNEQFF.

The chain combines TRBV11-2 with TRBJ2-7; 11 nucleotides align to TRBD2. Trimming at V came to 2 bases and at J to 4 bases, leaving 10 bases not matched to a gene. Germline V CDR1 and CDR2: SGHAT, FQNNGV. The CDR3 sequence is 17 residues long. CDR3 nucleotide sequence: TGTGCCAGCAGCTTACGTTATAGCGGGGGGGAAGTTTACGAGCAGTACTTC. Residues: CASSLRYSGGEVYEQYF.

CDR3 DNA sequence: TGTGCCAGTAGTTTTATGGACAGGGCTAATGAAAAACTGTTTTTT. Protein: CASSFMDRANEKLFF. This chain links TRBV19 with TRBJ1-4; TRBD1 matches 8 bases. Trimming removed 5 bases from V and 3 bases from J; junction bases left unmatched: 5. This CDR3 comprises 15 residues. The germline V gene encodes CDR1 LNHDA and CDR2 SQIVND (reference sequence). Full variable domain (rest looked up from reference TRBV19 and TRBJ1-4): DGGITQSPKYLFRKEGQNVTLSCEQNLNHDAMYWYRQDPGQGLRLIYYSQIVNDFQKGDIAEGYSVSREKKESFPLTVTSAQKNPTAFYLCASSFMDRANEKLFFGSGTQLSVL.

In DNA, the CDR3 is TGTGCCAGCAGTTACCGACAGGGTTACACTGAAGCTTTCTTT. It specifies CASSYRQGYTEAFF. The chain carries TRBV6-5 and TRBJ1-1; 7 bases are shared with TRBD1. The trim removed 2 bases at V and 3 bases at J, leaving 3 bases unmatched. From germline, CDR1 is MNHEY and CDR2 SVGAGI. This CDR3 has 14 residues.

The chain joins TRBV10-3 to TRBJ2-7, with 8 bases aligning to TRBD1. CDR1 is ENHRY, CDR2 SYGVKD, per germline. V lost 4 bases to trimming and J lost 3 bases; unmatched junction nucleotides: 5. CDR3 length: 14 amino acids. CDR3 in DNA: TGTGCCATCAGTGCGACAGGGGAAGGCTACGAGCAGTACTTC. Its translation: CAISATGEGYEQYF.

V usage is TRBV10-2 and J usage is TRBJ1-2, with 10 bases that match TRBD1. From germline, CDR1 is WSHSY and CDR2 SAAADI. CDR3 length: 13 amino acids. Trimming cost V 8 bases and J 2 bases; bases outside gene matches: 2. CDR3 DNA: TGCGCCAGCGGGACAGGGGAAAACTATGGCTACACCTTC. Translation gives CASGTGENYGYTF.

The V gene is TRBV11-3, the J gene TRBJ2-2, with a tentative D call TRBD2 (7 bases). The CDR3 covers 15 residues. CDR1 is SGHNT and CDR2 is YENEEA in the germline V gene. V was clipped by 4 bases and J by 8 bases, with 17 bases between them. The CDR3 DNA sequence: TGTGCCAGCAGCTCAGGCACGGGGGGCCCAGGGGAGCTGTTTTTT. Translated, it gives CASSSGTGGPGELFF.

This clone was detected only a few times. V and J are TRBV10-3 and TRBJ2-7; 13 positions match TRBD2. The germline gives CDR1 ENHRY, CDR2 SYGVKD. CDR3 length: 15 residues. Trimming took 6 bases from V and 4 from J; bases not matched to a gene: 6. The CDR3 region is CAISLTSGGSYEQYF. CDR3 nucleotides: TGTGCCATCAGCTTGACTAGCGGGGGGTCGTACGAGCAGTACTTC.

The chain is built from TRBV5-1 and TRBJ2-1, with 8 positions matching TRBD2. The CDR3 runs 17 residues. Looked up from germline, CDR1 is SGHRS and CDR2 is YFSETQ. The V and J ends lost 2 bases and 2 bases, in that order; junction bases with no gene match: 9. As DNA, the CDR3 is TGCGCCAGCAGCTTCCCCCAGGCGGGGGGCACCTACAATGAGCAGTTCTTC. This translates into CASSFPQAGGTYNEQFF.

V is TRBV7-9 and J is TRBJ2-3; possible D gene TRBD2, 6 bases. Germline assignment: CDR1 SEHNR and CDR2 FQNEAQ (reference sequence). Trimming stripped 11 bases from V and 0 bases from J, with 15 bases between. CDR3 length equals 14 residues. The chain's CDR3 is CALGRETSTDTQYF. CDR3 sequence (DNA): TGTGCCCTCGGGCGGGAAACCAGCACAGATACGCAGTATTTT.